This is a list of T cell receptor beta chains from one sample in a study of beta chain features in type 1 diabetes. Here immunoSEQ multiplex PCR was the method, and the copy in TCRdb shows in-frame clones only, minus some. The sample comprises some 44,000 clones, 66% of which are singletons, and roughly 2.1% rests with the top ten. The source material was Tregs from blood. Receptors were obtained from a woman aged 18 to 35 with type 1 diabetes. Both conserved end residues are part of each CDR3. The order of the fields is J gene, V gene, CDR3 protein.

TRBJ2-1 | TRBV6-5 | CASRSGGNNEQFF
TRBJ1-5 | TRBV28 | CASSSRDRGYQPQHF
TRBJ2-7 | TRBV10-3 | CAISFTSGLEQYF
TRBJ2-7 | TRBV6-5 | CASSYRLAGVGYEQYF
TRBJ2-5 | TRBV7-9 | CASSNDGSPQTQYF
TRBJ1-3 | TRBV5-1 | CASSLDQSTIYF
TRBJ1-3 | TRBV6-6 | CASSGQGLAGNTIYF
TRBJ1-5 | TRBV5-1 | CASSVGASVTSNQPQHF
TRBJ2-3 | TRBV30 | CAWRGRGTDTQYF
TRBJ1-2 | TRBV7-9 | CASSLQGPYGYTF
TRBJ1-5 | TRBV7-2 | CASSLGGQSYQPQHF
TRBJ2-7 | TRBV5-1 | CASSRRTGGNEQYF
TRBJ2-1 | TRBV19 | CASSIRRLGQGQDEQFF
TRBJ2-7 | TRBV6-1 | CASSSRGGYEQYF
TRBJ2-5 | TRBV7-2 | CASSLGGAVETQYF
TRBJ2-7 | TRBV5-1 | CASSGRDRGSSDEQYF
TRBJ2-1 | TRBV7-2 | CASSLVRGNEQFF
TRBJ1-2 | TRBV18 | CASSPFTGGADGYTF
TRBJ1-2 | TRBV7-2 | CASSLGLTFQLYGYTF
TRBJ2-7 | TRBV6-5 | CASTPGSAALEQYF
TRBJ1-5 | TRBV7-9 | CASSLVSDQPQHF
TRBJ1-2 | TRBV7-9 | CASSLVSGYGYTF
TRBJ1-4 | TRBV6-5 | CASSYSGRANEKLFF
TRBJ2-4 | TRBV29-1 | CSVGRAEGIQYF
TRBJ2-2 | TRBV19 | CASSPTGLNTGELFF
TRBJ2-4 | TRBV7-9 | CASSLGAGVTKNIQYF
TRBJ1-1 | TRBV11-2 | CASSPGTGGRRNTEAFF
TRBJ1-2 | TRBV7-8 | CASSLDPGQGYGYTF
TRBJ2-3 | TRBV28 | CASSLAGAPTDTQYF
TRBJ1-1 | TRBV7-3 | CASSAQGRTEAFF
TRBJ2-1 | TRBV25-1 | CASSECGGRAFIDEQFF
TRBJ2-7 | TRBV5-6 | CASSRTGSSYEQYF
TRBJ2-7 | TRBV10-3 | CAISERLAGSTSSYEQYF
TRBJ2-7 | TRBV18 | CASSPNRDSSEQYF
TRBJ1-2 | TRBV13 | CASSGQRGYGYTF
TRBJ1-6 | TRBV7-9 | CASSFGRGTSPLHF
TRBJ2-3 | TRBV4-2 | CASSQGGGGPSTDTQYF
TRBJ2-7 | TRBV25-1 | CASSESLSGSAYEQYF
TRBJ1-5 | TRBV18 | CASSPLPGQGNQPQHF
TRBJ1-2 | TRBV2 | CASSGGQLLKYTF
TRBJ2-7 | TRBV6-5 | CASTSGGKAYEQYF
TRBJ2-4 | TRBV7-2 | CASSLVGTGNIQYF
TRBJ2-1 | TRBV14 | CASSQDRGSLGDEQFF
TRBJ1-1 | TRBV7-2 | CATGGRLNTEAFF
TRBJ2-5 | TRBV4-2 | CASSQVLAAPRETQYF
TRBJ1-6 | TRBV19 | CATRPGQGWDSPLHF
TRBJ2-6 | TRBV7-2 | CASSRQGVSGANVLTF
TRBJ2-7 | TRBV15 | CATSRARTGSYEQYF
TRBJ2-1 | TRBV5-4 | CASSLESDWLNEQFF
TRBJ2-1 | TRBV6-5 | CASTRRNEQFF
TRBJ2-2 | TRBV4-2 | CASSQAGAGTGELFF
TRBJ2-1 | TRBV13 | CASSWGGTGGSYNEQFF